The rows below give T cell receptor beta chains drawn from one sample of a study of T-cell memory formation after mild COVID-19. Using its own MiXCR run on the 5' RACE reads, TCRdb lists one record per CDR3 protein. The data hold about 190,000 distinct CDR3 sequences, with 27% observed a single time. Sequenced input: PBMCs or a T cell subset sorted from them (not recorded which). The source of these receptors is an adult woman who had mild COVID-19 (a few samples of this study predate the infection). Cell type and time point are not known. Each CDR3 is given with its conserved first and last residue.

>TRBV28|TRBJ2-5
CASSSITTETQYF
>TRBV27|TRBJ1-5
CASSLWGGSDQPQHF
>TRBV24-1|TRBJ2-7
CATSDPVRGEQYF
>TRBV20-1|TRBJ2-7
CSAPTSGVSYEQYF
>TRBV4-2|TRBJ1-2
CAGSPTDGINYGYTF
>TRBV29-1|TRBJ2-5
CSIGTGIRVKTQYF
>TRBV29-1|TRBJ2-1
CSVAGVNEQFF
>TRBV7-9|TRBJ2-1
CASSFPSGGAVSCPFF
>TRBV10-3|TRBJ2-1
CAISPRTSGTSYNEQFF
>TRBV10-2|TRBJ1-1
CASREGRLNTEAFF
>TRBV3-1|TRBJ2-7
CASSQDPPRDTFSEQYF
>TRBV25-1|TRBJ1-5
CASSESVGARGEGNQPQHF
>TRBV12-3/TRBV12-4|TRBJ2-6
CASSWGGSGANVLTF
>TRBV5-6|TRBJ2-7
CASSRQSSYEQYF
>TRBV12-3/TRBV12-4|TRBJ2-1
CASSNMRDSSYNEQFF
>TRBV3-1|TRBJ2-7
CASSQDRGRASEQYF
>TRBV12-3/TRBV12-4|TRBJ2-2
CASSRITGINTGELFF
>TRBV2|TRBJ2-7
CASTDGSFYEQYF
>TRBV9|TRBJ2-2
CASSVGRYTGELFF
>TRBV28|TRBJ2-4
CASSLGSVVLAKNIQYF
>TRBV7-8|TRBJ1-2
CASSFRAGEGYTF
>TRBV20-1|TRBJ2-7
CSARLAGGLTYEQYF
>TRBV5-1|TRBJ2-3
CASSDSPGTDTQYF
>TRBV2|TRBJ2-3
CASSESGGSFSTDTQYF
>TRBV7-2|TRBJ1-2
CASSLVWTGRGYTF
>TRBV6-1|TRBJ2-1
CASSEKPGTGHNEQFF
>TRBV9|TRBJ1-1
CASSVGPSGWNTEAFF
>TRBV2|TRBJ2-7
CASSGMGGWEQYF
>TRBV5-6|TRBJ2-2
CASSFSGYGELFF
>TRBV7-2|TRBJ1-1
CASSRIVSGGNTEAFF
>TRBV18|TRBJ1-1
CASSPLSRGAVNTEAFF
>TRBV5-1|TRBJ1-3
CASSSGHRGDSGNTIYF
>TRBV7-7|TRBJ2-3
CASSPGTGWYVDTQYF
>TRBV6-2/TRBV6-3|TRBJ2-2
CASTLAGATGELFF
>TRBV29-1|TRBJ1-5
CSVAGADQPQHF
>TRBV7-9|TRBJ2-1
CASSSLFTSDSSYNEQFF
>TRBV7-8|TRBJ1-1
CASSFLRIEAFF